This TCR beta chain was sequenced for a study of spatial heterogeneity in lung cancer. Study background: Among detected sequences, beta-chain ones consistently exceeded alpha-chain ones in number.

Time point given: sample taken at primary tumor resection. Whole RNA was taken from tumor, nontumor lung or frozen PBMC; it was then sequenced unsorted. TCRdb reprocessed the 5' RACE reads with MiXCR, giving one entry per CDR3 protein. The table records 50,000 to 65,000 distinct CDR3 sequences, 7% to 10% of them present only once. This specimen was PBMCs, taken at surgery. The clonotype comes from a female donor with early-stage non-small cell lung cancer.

The CDR3 DNA follows: TGTGCCAGCAGTCCCCGGCGGGGGAGGTACAATGAGCAGTTCTTC. This sequence encodes CASSPRRGRYNEQFF. The chain recombines TRBV6-5 with TRBJ2-1; TRBD2 matches 7 bases. After removal of 5 bases from V and 4 bases from J, the junction contained 8 bases not matched to a gene. CDR1 MNHEY and CDR2 SVGAGI come from the germline V gene. The CDR3 extends over 15 amino acids.